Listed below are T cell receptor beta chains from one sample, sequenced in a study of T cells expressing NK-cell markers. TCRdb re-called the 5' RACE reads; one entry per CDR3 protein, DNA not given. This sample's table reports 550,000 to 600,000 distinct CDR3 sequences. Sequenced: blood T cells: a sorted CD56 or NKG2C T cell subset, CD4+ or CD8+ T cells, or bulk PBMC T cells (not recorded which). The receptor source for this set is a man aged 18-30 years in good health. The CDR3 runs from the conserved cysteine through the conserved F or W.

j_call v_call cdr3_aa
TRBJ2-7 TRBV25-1 CASSERGGATYEQYF
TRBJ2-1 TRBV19 CASTTGVYNEQFF
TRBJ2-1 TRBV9 CASSVGGLSLDEQFF
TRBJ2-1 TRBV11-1 CASSLAGLAGGNNNEQFF
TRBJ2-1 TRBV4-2 CASSHWGDNEQFF
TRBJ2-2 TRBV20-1 CSASQTTPTGELFF
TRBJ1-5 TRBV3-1 CASSPEVFGPQHF
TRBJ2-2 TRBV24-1 CATRSQGPGELFF
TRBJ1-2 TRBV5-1 CASSRGDSQVYGYTF
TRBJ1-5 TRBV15 CATSRSTGDQPQHF